The entry below gives a single T cell receptor beta chain sequence along with its context. This sample was taken from a study of blood T cell repertoires in COVID-19. Background on the study: Whether acute or convalescent, the COVID-19 samples came from the United States, Italy and Spain.

The authors' processing: Amplification with reference gene primers provided the estimates of nucleated cell counts. This table comes from immunoSEQ multiplex PCR, and its TCRdb copy is limited to in-frame clones, with some not included. Clonal size and the V and J genes are those of that table, whereas D and trimming came from the DNA. This sample has roughly 140,000 clones, with roughly 84% found just once. Germline V gives CDR1 SNHLY, CDR2 FYNNEI. V gave up 2 bases and J gave up 6 bases, with 14 bases separating them. This CDR3 region has 14 residues. The sequenced sample was peripheral blood. The clonotype originates from a human donor in a cohort sampled during active COVID-19. The V call is TRBV2, the J call TRBJ2-7; TRBD1 is a possible D gene (5 bases). CDR3 protein: CASSESLLGREQYF. As DNA, the CDR3 is TGTGCCAGCAGTGAATCACTGCTGGGGCGCGAGCAGTACTTC.